The clone carrying this T cell receptor beta chain was seen only a few times. What it recognizes is unknown. This entry comes from a study of cytomegalovirus exposure and HLA in healthy donors. Study-wide points: TCR beta V segments were, for the most part, productive about 87% or about 30% of the time in an earlier analysis.

The PCR had 60 Vbeta and 13 Jbeta primers. Profiling relied on immunoSEQ multiplex PCR, and the TCRdb table lists in-frame clones only, not all of them. The data hold 150,000 or so clones, with roughly 80% observed a single time. Input material: PBMCs. The clonotype was recovered from a woman in her thirties or forties in good health and CMV-seropositive.

CDR3 DNA sequence: TGTGCCAGCAGTGAAGGAAAGCGGGGGACCCAAGAGACCCAGTACTTC. Its translation: CASSEGKRGTQETQYF. The chain joins TRBV6-4 to TRBJ2-5, with 8 bases fitting TRBD2. V lost 3 bases to trimming and J lost 1 base; unmatched junction nucleotides: 7. Germline values: CDR1 MRHNA, CDR2 SNTAGT. This CDR3 is 16 amino acids long.